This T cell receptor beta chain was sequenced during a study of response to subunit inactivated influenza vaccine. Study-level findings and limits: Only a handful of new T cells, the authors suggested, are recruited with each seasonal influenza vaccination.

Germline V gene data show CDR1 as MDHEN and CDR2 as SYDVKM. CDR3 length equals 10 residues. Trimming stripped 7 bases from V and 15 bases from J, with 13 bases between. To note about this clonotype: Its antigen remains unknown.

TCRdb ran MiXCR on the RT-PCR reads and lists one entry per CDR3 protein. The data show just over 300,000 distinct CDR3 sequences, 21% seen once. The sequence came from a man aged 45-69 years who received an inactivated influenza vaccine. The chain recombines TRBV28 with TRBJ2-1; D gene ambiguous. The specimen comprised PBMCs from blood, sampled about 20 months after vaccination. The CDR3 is CASIVPRRFF. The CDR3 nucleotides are TGTGCCAGCATCGTACCCCGGCGGTTCTTC.